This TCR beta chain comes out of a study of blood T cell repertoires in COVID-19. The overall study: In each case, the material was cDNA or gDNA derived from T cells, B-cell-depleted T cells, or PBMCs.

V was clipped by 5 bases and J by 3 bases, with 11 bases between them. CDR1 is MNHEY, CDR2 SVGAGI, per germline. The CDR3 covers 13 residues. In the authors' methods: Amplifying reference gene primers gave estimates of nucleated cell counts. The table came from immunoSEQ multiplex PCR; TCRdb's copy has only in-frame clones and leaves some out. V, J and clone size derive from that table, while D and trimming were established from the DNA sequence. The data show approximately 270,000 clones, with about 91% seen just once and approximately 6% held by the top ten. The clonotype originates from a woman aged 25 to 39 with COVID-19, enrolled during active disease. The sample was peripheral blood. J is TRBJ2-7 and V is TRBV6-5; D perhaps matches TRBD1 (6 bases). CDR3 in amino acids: CASSPNRDYEQYF. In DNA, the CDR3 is TGTGCCAGCAGTCCGAACAGGGACTACGAGCAGTACTTC.